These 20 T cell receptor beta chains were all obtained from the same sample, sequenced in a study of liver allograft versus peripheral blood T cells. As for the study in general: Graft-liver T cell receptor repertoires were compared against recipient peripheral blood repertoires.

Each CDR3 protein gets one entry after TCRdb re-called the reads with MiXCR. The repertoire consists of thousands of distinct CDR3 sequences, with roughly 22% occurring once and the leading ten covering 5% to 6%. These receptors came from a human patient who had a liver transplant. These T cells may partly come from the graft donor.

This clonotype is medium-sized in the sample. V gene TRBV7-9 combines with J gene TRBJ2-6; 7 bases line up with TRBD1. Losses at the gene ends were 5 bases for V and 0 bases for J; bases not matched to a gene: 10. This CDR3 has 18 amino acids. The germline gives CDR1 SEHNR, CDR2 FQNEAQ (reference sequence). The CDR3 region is CASSILTGRRSGANVLTF. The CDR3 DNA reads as TGTGCCAGCAGCATTTTGACAGGGCGTCGCTCTGGGGCCAACGTCCTGACTTTC. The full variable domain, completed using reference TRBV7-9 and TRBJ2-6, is DTGVSQNPRHKITKRGQNVTFRCDPISEHNRLYWYRQTLGQGPEFLTYFQNEAQLEKSRLLSDRFSAERPKGSFSTLEIQRTEQGDSAMYLCASSILTGRRSGANVLTFGAGSRLTVL.

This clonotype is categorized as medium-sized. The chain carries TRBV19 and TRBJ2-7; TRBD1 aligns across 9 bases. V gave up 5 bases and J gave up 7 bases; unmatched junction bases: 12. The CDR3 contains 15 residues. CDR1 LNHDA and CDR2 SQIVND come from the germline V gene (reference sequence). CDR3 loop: CASSSRDRALREQYF. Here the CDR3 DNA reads TGTGCCAGTAGTTCCCGGGACAGGGCCCTCCGGGAGCAGTACTTC.

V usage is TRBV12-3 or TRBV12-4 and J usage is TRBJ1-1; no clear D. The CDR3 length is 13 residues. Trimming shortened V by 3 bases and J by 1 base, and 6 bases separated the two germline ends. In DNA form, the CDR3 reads TGTGCCAGCAGTTTTGCAGAGAACACTGAAGCTTTCTTT. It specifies CASSFAENTEAFF.

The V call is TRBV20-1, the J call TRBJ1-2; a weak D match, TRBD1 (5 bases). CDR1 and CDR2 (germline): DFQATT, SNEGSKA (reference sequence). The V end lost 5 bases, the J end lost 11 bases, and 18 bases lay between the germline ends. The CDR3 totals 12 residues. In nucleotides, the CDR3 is TGCAGTGCTCCAGGGTCGGGGTTAGTGTACACCTTC. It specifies CSAPGSGLVYTF.

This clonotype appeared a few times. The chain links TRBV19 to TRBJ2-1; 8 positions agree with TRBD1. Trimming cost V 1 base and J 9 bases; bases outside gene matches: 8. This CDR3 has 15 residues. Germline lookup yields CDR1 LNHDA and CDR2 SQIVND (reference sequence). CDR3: CASSIVAGGRGEQFF. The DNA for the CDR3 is TGTGCCAGTAGTATAGTTGCAGGGGGCAGGGGTGAGCAGTTCTTC.

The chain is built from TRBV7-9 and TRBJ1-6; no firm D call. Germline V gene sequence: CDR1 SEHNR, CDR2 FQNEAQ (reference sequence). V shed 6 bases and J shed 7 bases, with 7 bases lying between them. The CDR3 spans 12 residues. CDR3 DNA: TGTGCCAGCAGTATCGAGAATTCACCCCTCCACTTT. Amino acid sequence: CASSIENSPLHF.

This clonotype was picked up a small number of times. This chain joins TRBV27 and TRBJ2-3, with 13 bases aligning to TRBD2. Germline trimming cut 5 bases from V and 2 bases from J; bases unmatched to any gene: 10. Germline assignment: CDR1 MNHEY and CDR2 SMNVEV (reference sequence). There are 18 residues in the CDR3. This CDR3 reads CASSKNPGLAGFTDTQYF. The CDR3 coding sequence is TGTGCCAGCAGTAAGAATCCGGGACTAGCGGGATTCACAGATACGCAGTATTTT.

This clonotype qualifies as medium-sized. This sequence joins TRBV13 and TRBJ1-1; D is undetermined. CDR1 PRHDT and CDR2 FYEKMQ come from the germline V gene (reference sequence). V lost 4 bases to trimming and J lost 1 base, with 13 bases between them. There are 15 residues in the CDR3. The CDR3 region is CASSWGSGGNTEAFF. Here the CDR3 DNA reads TGTGCCAGCAGCTGGGGAAGTGGAGGGAACACTGAAGCTTTCTTT. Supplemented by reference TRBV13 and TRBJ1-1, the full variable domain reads AAGVIQSPRHLIKEKRETATLKCYPIPRHDTVYWYQQGPGQDPQFLISFYEKMQSDKGSIPDRFSAQQFSDYHSELNMSSLELGDSALYFCASSWGSGGNTEAFFGQGTRLTVV.

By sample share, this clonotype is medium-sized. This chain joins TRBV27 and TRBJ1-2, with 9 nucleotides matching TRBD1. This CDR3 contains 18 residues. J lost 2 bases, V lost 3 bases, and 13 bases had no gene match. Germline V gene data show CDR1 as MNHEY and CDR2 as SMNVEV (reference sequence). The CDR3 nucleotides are TGTGCCAGCAGTTTTACCGGGGCCGGGACAGGGCCAAACTATGGCTACACCTTC. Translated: CASSFTGAGTGPNYGYTF.

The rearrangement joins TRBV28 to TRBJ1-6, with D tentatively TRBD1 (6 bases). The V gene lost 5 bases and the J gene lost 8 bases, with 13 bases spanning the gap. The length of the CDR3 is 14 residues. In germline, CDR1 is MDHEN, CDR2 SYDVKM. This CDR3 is CASSPGHGDSPLHF. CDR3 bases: TGTGCCAGCAGTCCGGGACATGGAGATTCACCCCTCCACTTT.

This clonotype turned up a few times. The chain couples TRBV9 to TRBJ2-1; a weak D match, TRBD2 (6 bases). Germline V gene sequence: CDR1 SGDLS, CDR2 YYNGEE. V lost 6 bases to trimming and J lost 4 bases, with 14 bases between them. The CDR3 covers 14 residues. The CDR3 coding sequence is TGTGCCAGCAATCCGGGACTTCATTACAATGAGCAGTTCTTC. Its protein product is CASNPGLHYNEQFF.

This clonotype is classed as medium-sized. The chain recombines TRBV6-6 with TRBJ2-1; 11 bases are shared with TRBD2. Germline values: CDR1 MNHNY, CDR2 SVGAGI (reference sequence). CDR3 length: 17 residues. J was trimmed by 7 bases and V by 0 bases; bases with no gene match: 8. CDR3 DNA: TGTGCCAGCAGTTACTCCGGCCTAGCGGGGGGCCAAAATGAGCAGTTCTTC. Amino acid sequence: CASSYSGLAGGQNEQFF.

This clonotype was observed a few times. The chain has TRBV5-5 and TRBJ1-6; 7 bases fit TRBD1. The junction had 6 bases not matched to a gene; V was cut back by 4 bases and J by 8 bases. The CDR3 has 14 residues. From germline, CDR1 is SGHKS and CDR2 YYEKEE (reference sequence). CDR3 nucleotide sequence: TGTGCCAGCAGCACAGGGGCTTTAGATTCACCCCTCCACTTT. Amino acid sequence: CASSTGALDSPLHF.

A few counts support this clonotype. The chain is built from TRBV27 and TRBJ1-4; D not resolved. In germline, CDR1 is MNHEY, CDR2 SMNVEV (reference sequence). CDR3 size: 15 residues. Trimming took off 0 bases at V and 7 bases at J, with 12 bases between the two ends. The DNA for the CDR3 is TGTGCCAGCAGTTTATCGGGTGTTCCTTTTGAAAAACTGTTTTTT. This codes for CASSLSGVPFEKLFF.

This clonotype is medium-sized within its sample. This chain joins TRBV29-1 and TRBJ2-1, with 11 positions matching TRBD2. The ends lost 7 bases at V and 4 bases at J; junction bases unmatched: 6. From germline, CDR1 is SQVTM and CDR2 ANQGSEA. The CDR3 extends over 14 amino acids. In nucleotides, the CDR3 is TGCAGCGCGGGGGGGACTAGCGGATACAATGAGCAGTTCTTC. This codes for CSAGGTSGYNEQFF.

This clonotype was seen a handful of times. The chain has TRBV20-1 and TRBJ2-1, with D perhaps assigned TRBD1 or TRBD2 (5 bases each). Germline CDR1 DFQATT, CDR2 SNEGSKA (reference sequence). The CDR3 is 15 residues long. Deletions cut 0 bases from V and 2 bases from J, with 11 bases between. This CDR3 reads CSARDPRGPYNEQFF. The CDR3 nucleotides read TGCAGTGCTAGAGATCCAAGGGGACCCTACAATGAGCAGTTCTTC.

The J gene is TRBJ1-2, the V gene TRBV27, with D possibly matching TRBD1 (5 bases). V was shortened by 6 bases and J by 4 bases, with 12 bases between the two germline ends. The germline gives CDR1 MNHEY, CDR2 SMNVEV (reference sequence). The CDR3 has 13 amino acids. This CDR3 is CASSFTGTYGYTF. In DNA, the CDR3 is TGTGCCAGCAGCTTCACAGGAACCTATGGCTACACCTTC.

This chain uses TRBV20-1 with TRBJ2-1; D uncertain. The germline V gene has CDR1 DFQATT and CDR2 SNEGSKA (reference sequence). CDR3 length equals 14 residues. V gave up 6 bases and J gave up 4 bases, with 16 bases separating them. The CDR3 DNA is TGCAGTGCCCTCCAGAGCGAAGGGTACAATGAGCAGTTCTTC. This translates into CSALQSEGYNEQFF.

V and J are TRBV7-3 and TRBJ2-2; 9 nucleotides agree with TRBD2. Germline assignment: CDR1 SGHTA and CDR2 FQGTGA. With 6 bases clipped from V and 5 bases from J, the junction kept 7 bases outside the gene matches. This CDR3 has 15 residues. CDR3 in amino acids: CASSPIAGETGELFF. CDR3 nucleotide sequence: TGTGCCAGCAGTCCTATAGCGGGAGAGACCGGGGAGCTGTTTTTT.

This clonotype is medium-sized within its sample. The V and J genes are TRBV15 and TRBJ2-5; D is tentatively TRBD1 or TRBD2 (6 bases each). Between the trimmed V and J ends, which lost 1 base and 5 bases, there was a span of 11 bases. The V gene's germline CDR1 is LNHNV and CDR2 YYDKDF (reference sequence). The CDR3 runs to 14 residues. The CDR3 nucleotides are TGTGCCACCAGCAGAGGGGGGGCGCGGGAGACCCAGTACTTC. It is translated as CATSRGGARETQYF.